This T cell receptor (beta chain) was sequenced for a study of metastatic and nonmetastatic thyroid tumors. For this clone: Its antigen is as yet unknown.

Original processing notes: CDR3 was compared across clinicopathological groups, and the resulting differences were used to build a distant-metastasis classifier for papillary thyroid cancer. TCRdb ran MiXCR on the PCR reads. In this record, the V and J calls reflect TCRdb's handling and not the investigators' own analysis. The sample has tens of thousands of clones, about 32% seen once. Germline loops: CDR1 MRHNA, CDR2 SNTAGT. The CDR3 runs to 11 residues. The V end was cut by 8 bases, the J end by 2 bases, with 6 bases between. Each patient came to thyroid surgery without any prior treatment (of any kind). Study-level findings and limits: Relative to benign nodules, malignant thyroid tumors were reportedly characterized by significantly elevated TCR beta diversity in blood and tumor.

Sample: tumor tissue. The chain joins TRBV6-4 to TRBJ1-2; TRBD1 might be the D (5 bases). This clonotype originated in a female donor with papillary thyroid cancer or a benign thyroid nodule (not recorded which). Some clones in this sample may be carry-over from other donors' samples. CDR3 amino acids: CASRGNYGYTF. In DNA, the CDR3 is TGTGCCAGCCGGGGGAACTATGGCTACACCTTC.